This is a list of T cell receptor beta chains from one sample in a study of T cell changes during pregnancy in multiple sclerosis. The repertoire was sequenced with immunoSEQ multiplex PCR; TCRdb's copy has only in-frame clones and lacks some. The table includes about 31,000 clones, approximately 90% detected once. The sequenced sample was CD8+ T cells from peripheral blood mononuclear cells, obtained before pregnancy. These receptors all come from a female donor with multiple sclerosis, enrolled in a pregnancy study. CDR3s include the opening cysteine and the closing phenylalanine or tryptophan. A D gene is named only where the DNA matches it firmly. The size entry is marked missing in some rows and otherwise reads once, few, many or a size class.

D gene | CDR3 length | J gene | V gene | clone size | CDR3 DNA | CDR3 protein
TRBD1 | 16 | TRBJ2-6 | TRBV28 | medium-sized | TGTGCCAGCAGAAGACAGGGAAGCTCTGGGGCCAACGTCCTGACTTTC | CASRRQGSSGANVLTF
- | 15 | TRBJ2-7 | TRBV4-1 | - | TGCGCCAGCAGCCAAGGGGGGCGATTAGGGAACGAGCAGTACTTC | CASSQGGRLGNEQYF
TRBD2 | 16 | TRBJ2-7 | TRBV28 | - | TGTGCCAGCAGTTTGTCATTAGCGGGAGCTCCGTACGAGCAGTACTTC | CASSLSLAGAPYEQYF
TRBD1 | 15 | TRBJ1-5 | TRBV2 | medium-sized | TGTGCCAGCAGTGAACTACAGGGGGCCAATCAGCCCCAGCATTTT | CASSELQGANQPQHF
- | 14 | TRBJ2-2 | TRBV5-6 | - | TGTGCCAGCAGCTTGGAACAGGGCACCGGGGAGCTGTTTTTT | CASSLEQGTGELFF
- | 14 | TRBJ2-7 | TRBV28 | - | TGTGCCAGCAGTTTTGCGGGTTACTTTTCCGAGCAGTACTTC | CASSFAGYFSEQYF
- | 15 | TRBJ2-7 | TRBV4-3 | - | TGCGCCAGCAGCCAAGAAGTACGGGAGTCCTACGAGCAGTACTTC | CASSQEVRESYEQYF
TRBD2 | 18 | TRBJ2-5 | TRBV28 | - | TGTGCCAGCAGTACCCCGAACCCGCCTAGCGGGAGAACGGAGACCCAGTACTTC | CASSTPNPPSGRTETQYF
- | 17 | TRBJ2-7 | TRBV21-1 | once | TGTGCCAGCAGCATCTATCAAGGACAGGGGGCCTCCTACGAGCAGTACTTC | CASSIYQGQGASYEQYF
- | 15 | TRBJ1-1 | TRBV5-1 | medium-sized | TGCGCCAGCAGCTTGATCTTCTTCGTTCGGACTGAAGCTTTCTTT | CASSLIFFVRTEAFF
- | 15 | TRBJ2-1 | TRBV2 | - | TGTGCCACGGAGGGGGCCCAGGACGCCTACAATGAGCAGTTCTTC | CATEGAQDAYNEQFF
- | 13 | TRBJ1-1 | TRBV27 | - | TGTGCCAGCAGTTTGGCCGCGAACACTGAAGCTTTCTTT | CASSLAANTEAFF
TRBD2 | 16 | TRBJ2-7 | TRBV6-6 | - | TGTGCCAGCAGTTACTCGCGCGGGAGTTTCACCTACGAGCAGTACTTC | CASSYSRGSFTYEQYF
TRBD1 | 15 | TRBJ1-1 | TRBV18 | - | TGTGCCAGCGCTAACAGGGGGCGCGGGAACACTGAAGCTTTCTTT | CASANRGRGNTEAFF
- | 16 | TRBJ1-4 | TRBV28 | - | TGTGCCAGCAGTTCGCTCACAGAGATCGGTAATGAAAAACTGTTTTTT | CASSSLTEIGNEKLFF
- | 14 | TRBJ1-1 | TRBV7-3 | - | TGTGCCAGCAGCTTAGTTGGGGGCCGCACTGAAGCTTTCTTT | CASSLVGGRTEAFF
- | 12 | TRBJ1-1 | TRBV30 | few | TGTGCCTGGAAAGTGGCTGGTACTGAAGCTTTCTTT | CAWKVAGTEAFF
TRBD1 | 13 | TRBJ2-1 | TRBV11-1 | once | TGTGCCAGCAGCTTAAATATGGGACAGGTGCAGTTCTTC | CASSLNMGQVQFF
- | 15 | TRBJ1-2 | TRBV5-4 | - | TGTGCCAGCAGCTTGGTGCAGGGGCTATCAGGGGGCTACACCTTC | CASSLVQGLSGGYTF
- | 14 | TRBJ2-3 | TRBV13 | - | TGTGCCAGCAGCTTTTCGGGAGACCAGGGTACGCAGTATTTT | CASSFSGDQGTQYF
- | 17 | TRBJ2-7 | TRBV4-1 | - | TGCGCCAGCAGCCAAGTTCTTGGGGCCTTTAAATCCCACGAGCAGTACTTC | CASSQVLGAFKSHEQYF
TRBD1 | 14 | TRBJ2-7 | TRBV9 | - | TGTGCCAGCAGCGGCCGGGACAGTTCCTACGAGCAGTACTTC | CASSGRDSSYEQYF
TRBD1 | 15 | TRBJ1-2 | TRBV6-4 | - | TGTGCCAGCAGTGACACCGGGACAGGGTCGGATGGCTACACCTTC | CASSDTGTGSDGYTF
TRBD1 | 14 | TRBJ2-3 | TRBV28 | - | TGTGCCAGCAACGACAGGGAACCCACAGATACGCAGTATTTT | CASNDREPTDTQYF
TRBD2 | 13 | TRBJ2-1 | TRBV2 | - | TGTGCCAGCAGACTAGCGGGAGACAATGAGCAGTTCTTC | CASRLAGDNEQFF